The 26 T cell receptor beta chains in this list originate from one sample, sequenced in a study of T-cell reconstitution after alpha-beta-depleted transplantation in children. Molecular barcoding with unique molecular identifiers was used for the TCRbeta library. TCRdb redid the calling of the PCR reads with MiXCR, one entry per CDR3 protein. The sample lists 670,000 or so distinct CDR3 sequences; under 15% were seen once. The source material was PBMCs, sampled before TCRalphabeta/CD19-depleted stem cell transplant. The receptors were gathered from a girl under 10 years old with congenital amegakaryocytic thrombocytopenia, due to receive a stem cell transplant.

This clonotype was recorded many times. J is TRBJ2-1 and V is TRBV10-3; a weak D match, TRBD1 (6 bases). Germline CDR1 ENHRY, CDR2 SYGVKD. V was trimmed by 3 bases and J by 6 bases, leaving 9 bases between them. The CDR3 is 13 amino acids. The CDR3 DNA sequence: TGTGCCATCAGTGATTCAGGGGTCAATGAGCAGTTCTTC. The encoded protein is CAISDSGVNEQFF.

The rearrangement joins TRBV7-2 to TRBJ2-2, with D unresolved. The CDR3 has 15 residues. V was pared by 5 bases and J by 8 bases, with 18 bases between. Germline assignment: CDR1 SGHTA and CDR2 FQGNSA. CDR3 nucleotide sequence: TGTGCCAGCAGCGAAGGTCCCCTCCTGGCTGGGGAGCTGTTTTTT. Protein product: CASSEGPLLAGELFF. Full variable domain (remainder filled in from reference TRBV7-2 and TRBJ2-2): GAGVSQSPSNKVTEKGKDVELRCDPISGHTALYWYRQSLGQGLEFLIYFQGNSAPDKSGLPSDRFSAERTGGSVSTLTIQRTQQEDSAVYLCASSEGPLLAGELFFGEGSRLTVL.

This clonotype was detected only a few times. CDR3 in amino acids: CASSGGVYEQFF. As DNA, the CDR3 is TGTGCCAGCAGCGGAGGGGTCTATGAGCAGTTCTTC. The J gene is TRBJ2-1, the V gene TRBV7-8; D may be TRBD2 (6 bases). Trimming pared 5 bases from V and 8 bases from J, leaving 10 bases between. The length of the CDR3 is 12 residues. Looked up from germline, CDR1 is SGHVS and CDR2 is FQNEAQ.

This clonotype was seen many times. DNA for the CDR3: TGCAGTGCCGCAGGAGGACTCCCGGGAGAGCCGATCTATGGCTACACCTTC. This sequence encodes CSAAGGLPGEPIYGYTF. The rearrangement links TRBV20-1 to TRBJ1-2; D not certain. The length of the CDR3 is 17 residues. The germline V gene has CDR1 DFQATT and CDR2 SNEGSKA (reference sequence). V was trimmed by 6 bases and J by 4 bases, leaving 27 bases between them.

The rearrangement joins TRBV3-1 to TRBJ1-1, with no clear D. The CDR3 spans 12 residues. V gave up 3 bases and J gave up 5 bases, with 7 bases separating them. Germline CDR1 reads LGHDT; CDR2 reads YNNKEL (reference sequence). The CDR3 DNA reads as TGTGCCAGCAGCCACGGGGTTACTGAAGCTTTCTTT. The encoded protein is CASSHGVTEAFF.

This clonotype was observed many times. The chain employs TRBV5-1 and TRBJ2-2; D unclear. CDR3 length equals 13 residues. Germline CDR1 and CDR2: SGHRS and YFSETQ. The V and J ends lost 2 bases and 7 bases respectively, with 9 bases between them. The CDR3 DNA is TGCGCCAGCAGCTTTTTTCGTGGCGGGGAGCTGTTTTTT. It codes for CASSFFRGGELFF. Combining the CDR3 with reference TRBV5-1 and TRBJ2-2 gives the whole variable domain KAGVTQTPRYLIKTRGQQVTLSCSPISGHRSVSWYQQTPGQGLQFLFEYFSETQRNKGNFPGRFSGRQFSNSRSEMNVSTLELGDSALYLCASSFFRGGELFFGEGSRLTVL.

This clonotype was counted ten times or more. The V call is TRBV5-1, the J call TRBJ1-3; 9 positions agree with TRBD1. The CDR3 spans 14 residues. After removal of 4 bases from V and 10 bases from J, the junction contained 9 bases not matched to a gene. Germline V CDR1 and CDR2: SGHRS, YFSETQ. Here the CDR3 reads CASSHGTGRGTIYF. The DNA for the CDR3 is TGCGCCAGCAGCCATGGGACAGGGAGAGGAACCATATATTTT.

This clonotype was counted many times. The gene calls are TRBV5-1 and TRBJ2-2; possible D gene TRBD2, 6 bases. CDR3 size: 14 residues. CDR1 SGHRS and CDR2 YFSETQ come from the germline V gene. V lost 4 bases and J 5 bases, leaving 12 bases between the germline ends. CDR3 coding DNA: TGCGCCAGCAGCGGCCTTGGGAGGACCGGGGAGCTGTTTTTT. Its protein is CASSGLGRTGELFF.

This clonotype was recorded at least ten times. This chain links TRBV12-5 with TRBJ2-1, with TRBD2 as a possible D gene (6 bases). The germline V and J ends were trimmed by 1 base and 0 bases, with 7 bases remaining between them. Germline V gives CDR1 LGHNT, CDR2 FRNRAP. The CDR3 runs to 15 residues. The CDR3 DNA sequence: TGTGCTAGTGGTTTGGAGGGAGGCTCCTACAATGAGCAGTTCTTC. Translation gives CASGLEGGSYNEQFF.

Ten or more counts support this clonotype. The chain uses TRBV5-1 and TRBJ2-1, with D possibly being TRBD2 (6 bases). The CDR3 is 16 residues long. Germline V lookup: CDR1 SGHRS, CDR2 YFSETQ. V was clipped by 4 bases and J by 0 bases, with 14 bases between them. CDR3 loop: CASSNLASRSYNEQFF. As DNA, the CDR3 is TGCGCCAGCAGCAATCTAGCGTCACGCTCCTACAATGAGCAGTTCTTC.

Only a few counts were recorded for this clonotype. For the CDR3, the DNA is TGCGCCAGCAGTGAATTAAGGGCAGGCCTGTGGGAGCAGTACTTC. It translates to CASSELRAGLWEQYF. The chain has TRBV10-2 and TRBJ2-7; D remains ambiguous. V dropped 3 bases and J dropped 7 bases, with 19 bases sitting between them. The CDR3 runs 15 residues. Germline CDR1 reads WSHSY; CDR2 reads SAAADI.

This clonotype came up a few times. The rearrangement links TRBV7-9 to TRBJ2-5; 11 nucleotides align to TRBD1. Germline V CDR1 and CDR2: SEHNR, FQNEAQ (reference sequence). Trimming cost V 4 bases and J 4 bases; bases outside gene matches: 5. The length of the CDR3 is 15 residues. The chain's CDR3 is CASSSGTGGVETQYF. The CDR3 nucleotides are TGTGCCAGCAGCTCTGGGACAGGGGGGGTAGAGACCCAGTACTTC.

The rearrangement uses TRBV12-3 or TRBV12-4 and TRBJ2-7; D is ambiguous. CDR3 length: 14 residues. Trimming left V 8 bases short and J 3 bases short, with 17 bases between. The chain's CDR3 is CASPHSPRNYEQYF. For the CDR3, the DNA is TGTGCCAGCCCCCATAGTCCGCGAAACTACGAGCAGTACTTC.

The chain is built from TRBV12-3 or TRBV12-4 and TRBJ2-7; possibly TRBD2 for D (5 bases). V was shortened by 3 bases and J by 3 bases, with 15 bases between the two germline ends. The CDR3 runs 15 residues. The DNA for the CDR3 is TGTGCCAGCAGTTTGGGTGGGAGCAGCCGCTACGAGCAGTACTTC. This sequence encodes CASSLGGSSRYEQYF.

The CDR3 bases are TGTGCCAGCATGGCCACGAGGGGGGGACAGGGCTACTACAATGAGCAGTTCTTC. Residues: CASMATRGGQGYYNEQFF. The J gene is TRBJ2-1, the V gene TRBV28, with 9 bases identical to TRBD1. The germline V gene encodes CDR1 MDHEN and CDR2 SYDVKM. The V segment lost 7 bases and the J segment 3 bases; nucleotides outside the gene matches: 16. This CDR3 region has 18 residues.

This clonotype has just a few counts. The chain links TRBV5-1 to TRBJ1-4, with no clear D. The CDR3 is made up of 15 amino acids. The V gene's germline CDR1 is SGHRS and CDR2 YFSETQ. The V end lost 3 bases, the J end lost 0 bases, and 9 bases lay between the germline ends. CDR3 loop: CASSSNGATNEKLFF. The CDR3 coding sequence is TGCGCCAGCAGCTCCAACGGTGCAACTAATGAAAAACTGTTTTTT.

There are many counts of this clonotype. The rearrangement uses TRBV28 and TRBJ2-7; D might be TRBD1 (6 bases). Between the trimmed V and J ends, which lost 2 bases and 0 bases, there was a span of 8 bases. CDR1 and CDR2 from the germline V gene are MDHEN and SYDVKM. The CDR3 loop spans 14 amino acids. The CDR3 coding sequence is TGTGCCAGCAGTTTAGGGACATACTCCTACGAGCAGTACTTC. It translates to CASSLGTYSYEQYF.

This clonotype has a single count. V is TRBV19 and J is TRBJ2-1, with D perhaps matching TRBD2 (6 bases). With 3 bases removed from V and 0 bases from J, the gap between germline ends came to 9 bases. CDR1 LNHDA and CDR2 SQIVND come from the germline V gene (reference sequence). CDR3 length equals 15 residues. In DNA, the CDR3 is TGTGCCAGTAGTATGGCGGGGAGCTCCTACAATGAGCAGTTCTTC. This sequence encodes CASSMAGSSYNEQFF.

This clonotype was seen at least ten times. This sequence joins TRBV27 and TRBJ2-2, with D maybe TRBD2 (6 bases). Trimming left V 6 bases short and J 6 bases short, with 11 bases between. This CDR3 region has 13 residues. Germline V gene data show CDR1 as MNHEY and CDR2 as SMNVEV (reference sequence). Here the CDR3 reads CASRGGLAGELFF. The CDR3, as DNA: TGTGCCAGCAGGGGGGGACTGGCCGGGGAGCTGTTTTTT.

Of note for this clonotype: This CDR3 is missing its conserved last phenylalanine or tryptophan, likely due to a read error. The rearrangement uses TRBV29-1 and TRBJ1-4; D is undetermined. The CDR3 sequence is 14 residues long. Germline V gene data show CDR1 as SQVTM and CDR2 as ANQGSEA. V lost 6 bases, J lost 7 bases, and 18 bases lay in between. CDR3 coding DNA: TGCAGCGTCGAAAAGGACGGCTTGCGTGAAAAACTGTTTTTA. This encodes CSVEKDGLREKLFL.

There are many counts of this clonotype. The rearrangement links TRBV12-3 or TRBV12-4 to TRBJ2-3; D uncertain. The V end was cut by 1 base, the J end by 2 bases, with 7 bases between. The CDR3 runs 14 residues. CDR3 sequence (DNA): TGTGCCAGCAGTTTAGACTACCCCACAGATACGCAGTATTTT. Translation: CASSLDYPTDTQYF.

This clonotype was counted between two and nine times. The chain uses TRBV6-2 or TRBV6-3 and TRBJ2-3; possible D gene TRBD2, 6 bases. V gave up 4 bases and J gave up 2 bases, with 10 bases separating them. The CDR3 runs to 14 residues. Germline V gene lookup returns CDR1 MNHEY and CDR2 SVGEGT. Here the CDR3 reads CASSSTGLTDTQYF. CDR3 DNA sequence: TGTGCCAGCAGTTCTACGGGACTCACAGATACGCAGTATTTT.

There are a few counts of this clonotype. The rearrangement links TRBV7-9 to TRBJ2-3, with D perhaps TRBD1 or TRBD2 (5 bases each). Trimming stripped 5 bases from V and 0 bases from J, with 15 bases between. CDR3 length: 16 amino acids. Germline CDR1 and CDR2: SEHNR and FQNEAQ (reference sequence). The CDR3: CASSARLGDSTDTQYF. In DNA form, the CDR3 reads TGTGCCAGCAGCGCCCGACTGGGGGATAGCACAGATACGCAGTATTTT.

Remarks on this clonotype: This clone may be a read error of a much larger clone one base away. The V call is TRBV7-8, the J call TRBJ2-3; D gene ambiguous. This CDR3 has 14 amino acids. Trimming shortened V by 1 base and J by 4 bases, and 9 bases separated the two germline ends. Germline V CDR1 and CDR2: SGHVS, FQNEAQ. The CDR3 is CASSLDTSSDTQYF. The CDR3, as DNA: TGTGCCAGCAGCTTAGATACCTCCTCAGATACGCAGTATTTT.

This clonotype was seen a few times. For the CDR3, the DNA is TGCAGTGCCCCACAGGTGCGGGAGCAGTACTTC. Translation gives CSAPQVREQYF. V and J are TRBV20-1 and TRBJ2-7, with D perhaps matching TRBD1 (5 bases). V lost 6 bases and J 7 bases, leaving 13 bases between the germline ends. Germline CDR1 reads DFQATT; CDR2 reads SNEGSKA (reference sequence). The CDR3 spans 11 residues.

Many counts were recorded for this clonotype. The V call is TRBV28, the J call TRBJ2-3; a possible D gene is TRBD2 (6 bases). CDR1 is MDHEN and CDR2 is SYDVKM in the germline V gene. This CDR3 spans 16 amino acids. V shed 6 bases and J shed 0 bases, with 16 bases lying between them. The CDR3 DNA reads as TGTGCCAGCAGGCCCAGAGAGGAGGGGAGCACAGATACGCAGTATTTT. It yields the protein CASRPREEGSTDTQYF.